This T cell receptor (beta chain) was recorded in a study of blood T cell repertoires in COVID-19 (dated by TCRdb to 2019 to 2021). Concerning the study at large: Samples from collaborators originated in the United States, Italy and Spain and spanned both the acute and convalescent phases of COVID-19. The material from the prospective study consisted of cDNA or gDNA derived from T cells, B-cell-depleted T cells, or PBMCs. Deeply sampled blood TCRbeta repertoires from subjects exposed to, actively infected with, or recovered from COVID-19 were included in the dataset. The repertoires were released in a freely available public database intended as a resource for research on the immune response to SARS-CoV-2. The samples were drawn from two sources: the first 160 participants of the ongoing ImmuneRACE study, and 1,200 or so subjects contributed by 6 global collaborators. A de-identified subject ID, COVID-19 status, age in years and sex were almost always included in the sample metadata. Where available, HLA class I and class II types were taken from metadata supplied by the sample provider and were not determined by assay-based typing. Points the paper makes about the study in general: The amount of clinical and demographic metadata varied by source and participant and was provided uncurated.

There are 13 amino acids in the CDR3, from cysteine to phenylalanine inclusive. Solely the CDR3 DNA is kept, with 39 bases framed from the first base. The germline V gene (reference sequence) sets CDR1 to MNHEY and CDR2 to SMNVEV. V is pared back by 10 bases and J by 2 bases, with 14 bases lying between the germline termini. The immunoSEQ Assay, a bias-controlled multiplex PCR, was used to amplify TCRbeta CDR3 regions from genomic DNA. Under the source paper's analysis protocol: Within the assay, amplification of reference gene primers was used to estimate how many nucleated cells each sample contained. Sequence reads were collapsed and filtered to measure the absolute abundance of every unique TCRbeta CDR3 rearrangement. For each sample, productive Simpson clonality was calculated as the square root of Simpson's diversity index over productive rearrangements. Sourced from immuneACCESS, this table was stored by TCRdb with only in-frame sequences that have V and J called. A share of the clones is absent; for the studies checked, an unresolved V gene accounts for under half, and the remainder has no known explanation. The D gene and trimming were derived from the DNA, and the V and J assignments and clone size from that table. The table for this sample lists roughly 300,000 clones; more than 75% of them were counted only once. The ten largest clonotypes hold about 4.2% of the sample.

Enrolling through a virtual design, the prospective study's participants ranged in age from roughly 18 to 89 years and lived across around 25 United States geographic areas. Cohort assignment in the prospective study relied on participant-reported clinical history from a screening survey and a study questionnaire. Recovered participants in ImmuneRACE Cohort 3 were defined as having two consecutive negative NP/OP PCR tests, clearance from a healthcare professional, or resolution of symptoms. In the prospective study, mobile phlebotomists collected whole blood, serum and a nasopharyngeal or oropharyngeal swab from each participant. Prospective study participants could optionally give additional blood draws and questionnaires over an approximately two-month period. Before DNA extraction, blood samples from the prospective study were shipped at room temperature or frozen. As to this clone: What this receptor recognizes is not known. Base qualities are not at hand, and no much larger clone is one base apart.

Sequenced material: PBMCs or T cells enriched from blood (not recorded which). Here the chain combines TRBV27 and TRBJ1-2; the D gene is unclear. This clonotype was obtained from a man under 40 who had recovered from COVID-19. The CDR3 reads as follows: CATRPSRNYGYTF. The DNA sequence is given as TGTGCCACCCGACCCTCTAGGAACTATGGCTACACCTTC.